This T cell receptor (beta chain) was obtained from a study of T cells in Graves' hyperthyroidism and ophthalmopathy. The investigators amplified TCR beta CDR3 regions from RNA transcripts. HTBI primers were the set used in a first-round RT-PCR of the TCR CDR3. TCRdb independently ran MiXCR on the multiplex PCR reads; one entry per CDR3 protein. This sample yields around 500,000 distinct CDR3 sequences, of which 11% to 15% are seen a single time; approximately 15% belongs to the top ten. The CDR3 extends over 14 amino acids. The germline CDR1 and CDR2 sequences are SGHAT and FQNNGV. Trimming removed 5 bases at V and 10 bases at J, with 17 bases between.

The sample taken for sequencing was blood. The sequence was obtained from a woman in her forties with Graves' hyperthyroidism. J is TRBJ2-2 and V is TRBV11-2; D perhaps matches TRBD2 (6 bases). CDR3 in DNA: TGTGCCAGCAGCCTACGGGTCTGGGGGGAGGAGCTGTTTTTT. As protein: CASSLRVWGEELFF.